The clone carrying this T cell receptor beta chain was picked up a small number of times. The antigen is undetermined. By 5'RACE template switching, TCR cDNA was produced, with a universal primer site and UMIs added in the process. TCRdb reprocessed the 5' RACE reads via MiXCR and lists one record per CDR3 protein. Here the sample spans 200,000 to 300,000 distinct CDR3 sequences, under 15% being singletons. This record comes from a study of T cells after yellow fever vaccination. The study, taken as a whole, reports: There was a small share of clonotypes that showed up in both the CD4 and CD8 compartments. Most clones from primary vaccination were detected again post-booster (96% CD4, about 88% CD8). On re-exposure, the response was weaker but peaked faster, at day 5 versus 15.

The source material was CD4+ T cells sorted from PBMCs, sampled 45 days after the yellow fever booster vaccination. This sequence originates from a young man who received the YFV17D yellow fever vaccine.

The CDR3 region has the DNA TGCAGTGCTCGGAGGGACCTAAGCTCCTACGAGCAGTACTTC. Its translation is CSARRDLSSYEQYF. The chain links TRBV20-1 to TRBJ2-7; D possibly corresponds to TRBD2 (6 bases). Germline CDR1 reads DFQATT; CDR2 reads SNEGSKA (reference sequence). The CDR3 spans 14 residues. Trimming cost V 5 bases and J 0 bases, with 14 bases left between them.